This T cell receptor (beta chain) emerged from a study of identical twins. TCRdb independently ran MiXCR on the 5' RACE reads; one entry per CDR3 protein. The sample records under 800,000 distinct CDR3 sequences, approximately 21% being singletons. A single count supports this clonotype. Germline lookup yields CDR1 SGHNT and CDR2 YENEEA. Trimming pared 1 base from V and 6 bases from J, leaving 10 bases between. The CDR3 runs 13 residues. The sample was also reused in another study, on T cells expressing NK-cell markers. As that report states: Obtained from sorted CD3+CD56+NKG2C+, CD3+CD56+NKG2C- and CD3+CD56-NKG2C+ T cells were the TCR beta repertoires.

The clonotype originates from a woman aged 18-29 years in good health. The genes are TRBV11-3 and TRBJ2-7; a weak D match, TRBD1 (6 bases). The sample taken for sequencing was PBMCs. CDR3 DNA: TGTGCCAGCAGCTTAGTGGCAGGGGCCGAGCAGTACTTC. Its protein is CASSLVAGAEQYF. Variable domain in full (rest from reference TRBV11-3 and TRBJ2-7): EAGVVQSPRYKIIEKKQPVAFWCNPISGHNTLYWYLQNLGQGPELLIRYENEEAVDDSQLPKDRFSAERLKGVDSTLKIQPAELGDSAVYLCASSLVAGAEQYFGPGTRLTVT.